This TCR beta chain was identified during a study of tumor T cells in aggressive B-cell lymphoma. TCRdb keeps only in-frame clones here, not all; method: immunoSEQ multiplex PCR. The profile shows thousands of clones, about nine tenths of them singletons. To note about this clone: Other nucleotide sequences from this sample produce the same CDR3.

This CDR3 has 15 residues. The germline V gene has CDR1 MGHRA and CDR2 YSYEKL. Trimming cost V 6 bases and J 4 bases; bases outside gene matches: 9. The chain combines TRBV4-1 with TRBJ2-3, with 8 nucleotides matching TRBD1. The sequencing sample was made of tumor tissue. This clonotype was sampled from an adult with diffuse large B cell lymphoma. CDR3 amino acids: CASRQNRGLADTQYF. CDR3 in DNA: TGCGCCAGCAGGCAAAACAGGGGGTTAGCAGATACGCAGTATTTT.